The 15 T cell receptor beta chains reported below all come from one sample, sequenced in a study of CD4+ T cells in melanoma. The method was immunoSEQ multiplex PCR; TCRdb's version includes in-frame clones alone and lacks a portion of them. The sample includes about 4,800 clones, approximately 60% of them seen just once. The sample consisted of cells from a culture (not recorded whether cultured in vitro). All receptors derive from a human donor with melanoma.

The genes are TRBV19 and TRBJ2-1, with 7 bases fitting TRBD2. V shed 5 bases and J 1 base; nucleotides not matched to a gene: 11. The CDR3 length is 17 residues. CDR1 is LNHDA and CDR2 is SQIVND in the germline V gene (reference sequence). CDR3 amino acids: CASSFRDYIRSYNEQFF. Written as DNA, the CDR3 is TGTGCCAGTAGTTTCCGGGACTACATTCGGTCCTACAATGAGCAGTTCTTC.

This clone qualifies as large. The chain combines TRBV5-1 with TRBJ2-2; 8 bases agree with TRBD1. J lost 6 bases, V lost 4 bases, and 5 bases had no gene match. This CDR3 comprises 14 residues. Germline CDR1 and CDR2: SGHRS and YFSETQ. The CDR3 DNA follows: TGCGCCAGCAGCCTACGACAGGGGTCCGGGGAGCTGTTTTTT. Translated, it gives CASSLRQGSGELFF.

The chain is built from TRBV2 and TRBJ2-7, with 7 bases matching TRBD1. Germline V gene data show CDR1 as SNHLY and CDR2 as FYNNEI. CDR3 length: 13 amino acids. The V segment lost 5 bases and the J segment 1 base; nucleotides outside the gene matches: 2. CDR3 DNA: TGTGCCAGCAGTAGACAGGGATCCTACGAGCAGTACTTC. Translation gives CASSRQGSYEQYF.

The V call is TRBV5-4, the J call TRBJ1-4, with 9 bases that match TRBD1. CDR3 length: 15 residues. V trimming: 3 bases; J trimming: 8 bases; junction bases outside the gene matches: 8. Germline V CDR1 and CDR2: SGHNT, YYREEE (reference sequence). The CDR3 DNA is TGTGCCAGCAGCTCCAACAGGGGGCTCAACGAAAAACTGTTTTTT. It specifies CASSSNRGLNEKLFF.

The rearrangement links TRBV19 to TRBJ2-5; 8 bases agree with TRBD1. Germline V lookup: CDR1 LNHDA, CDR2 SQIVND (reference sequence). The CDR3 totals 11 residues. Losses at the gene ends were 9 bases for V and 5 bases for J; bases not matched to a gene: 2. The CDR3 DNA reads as TGTGCCAGCCGACAGGGGGAGACCCAGTACTTC. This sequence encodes CASRQGETQYF.

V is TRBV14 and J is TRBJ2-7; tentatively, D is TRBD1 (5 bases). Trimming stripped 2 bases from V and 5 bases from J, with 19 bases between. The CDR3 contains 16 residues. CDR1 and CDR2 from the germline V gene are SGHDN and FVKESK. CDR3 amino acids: CASSQFALTETDEQYF. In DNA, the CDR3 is TGTGCCAGCAGCCAATTCGCCCTGACAGAGACGGACGAGCAGTACTTC.

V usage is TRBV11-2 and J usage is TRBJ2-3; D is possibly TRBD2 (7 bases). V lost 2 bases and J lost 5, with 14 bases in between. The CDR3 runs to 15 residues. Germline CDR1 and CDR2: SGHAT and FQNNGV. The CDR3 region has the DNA TGTGCCAGCAGCTTATGGGGGGGGCCTAGAGATACGCAGTATTTT. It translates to CASSLWGGPRDTQYF.

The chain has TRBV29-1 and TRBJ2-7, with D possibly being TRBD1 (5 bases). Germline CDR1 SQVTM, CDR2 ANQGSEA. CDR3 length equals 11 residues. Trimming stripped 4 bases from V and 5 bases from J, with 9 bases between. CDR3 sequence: CSVVTVNEQYF. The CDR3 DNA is TGCAGCGTTGTGACAGTCAACGAGCAGTACTTC.

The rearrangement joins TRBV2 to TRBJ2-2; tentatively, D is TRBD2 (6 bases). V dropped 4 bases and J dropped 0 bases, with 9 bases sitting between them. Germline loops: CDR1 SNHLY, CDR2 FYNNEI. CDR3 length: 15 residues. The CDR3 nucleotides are TGTGCCAGCAGTGTGGGGGGTGCGAACACCGGGGAGCTGTTTTTT. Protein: CASSVGGANTGELFF.

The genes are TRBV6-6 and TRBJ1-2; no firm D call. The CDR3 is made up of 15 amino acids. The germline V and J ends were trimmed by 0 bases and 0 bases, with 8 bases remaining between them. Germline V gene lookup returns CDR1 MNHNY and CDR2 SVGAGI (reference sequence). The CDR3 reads CASSYSQNANYGYTF. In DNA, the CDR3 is TGTGCCAGCAGTTACTCTCAGAATGCTAACTATGGCTACACCTTC.

CDR3 in DNA: TGTGCCAGCAGCGCCCAAGTAGGGGCCAATGAAAAACTGTTTTTT. Its translation is CASSAQVGANEKLFF. The chain couples TRBV9 to TRBJ1-4; a weak D match, TRBD1 (5 bases). The germline CDR1 and CDR2 sequences are SGDLS and YYNGEE. The CDR3 covers 15 residues. The V end lost 3 bases, the J end lost 5 bases, and 14 bases lay between the germline ends.

CDR3 in DNA: TGTGCCAGTAGTGTGACAGGGCAAGAACTGTTTTTT. Protein: CASSVTGQELFF. V gene TRBV19 combines with J gene TRBJ1-4, with 7 bases matching TRBD1. The germline CDR1 and CDR2 sequences are LNHDA and SQIVND (reference sequence). With 5 bases clipped from V and 12 bases from J, the junction kept 6 bases outside the gene matches. The CDR3 is made up of 12 amino acids.

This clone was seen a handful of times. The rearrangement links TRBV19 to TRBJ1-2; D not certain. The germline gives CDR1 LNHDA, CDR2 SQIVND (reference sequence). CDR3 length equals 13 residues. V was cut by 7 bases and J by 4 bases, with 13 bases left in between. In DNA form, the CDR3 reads TGTGCCAGTATGAAGGGTAATAGCTATGGCTACACCTTC. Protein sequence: CASMKGNSYGYTF.

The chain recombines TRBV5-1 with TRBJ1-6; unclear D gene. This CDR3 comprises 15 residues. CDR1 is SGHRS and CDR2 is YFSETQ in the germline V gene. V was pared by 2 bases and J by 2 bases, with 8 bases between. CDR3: CASSFNEAYNSPLHF. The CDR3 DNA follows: TGCGCCAGCAGCTTCAACGAAGCCTATAATTCACCCCTCCACTTT.

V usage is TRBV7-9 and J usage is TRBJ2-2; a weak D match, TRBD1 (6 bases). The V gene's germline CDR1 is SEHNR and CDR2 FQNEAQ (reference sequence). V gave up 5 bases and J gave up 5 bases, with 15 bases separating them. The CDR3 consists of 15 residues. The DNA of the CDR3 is TGTGCCAGCAGCCCTTCAGGGGTTGGGACCGGGGAGCTGTTTTTT. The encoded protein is CASSPSGVGTGELFF.